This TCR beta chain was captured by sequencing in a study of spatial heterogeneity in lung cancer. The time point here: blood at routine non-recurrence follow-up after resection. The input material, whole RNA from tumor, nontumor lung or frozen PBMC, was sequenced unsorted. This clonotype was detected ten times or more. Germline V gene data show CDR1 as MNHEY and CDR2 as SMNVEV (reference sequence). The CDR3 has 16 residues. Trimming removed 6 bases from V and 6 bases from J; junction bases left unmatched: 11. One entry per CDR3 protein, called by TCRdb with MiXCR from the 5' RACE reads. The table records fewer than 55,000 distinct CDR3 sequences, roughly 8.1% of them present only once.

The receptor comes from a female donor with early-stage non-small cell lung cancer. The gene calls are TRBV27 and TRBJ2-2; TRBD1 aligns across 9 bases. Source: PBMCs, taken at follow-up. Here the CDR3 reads CASRLGRDRVPGELFF. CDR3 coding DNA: TGTGCCAGCAGGTTGGGTCGGGACAGGGTCCCCGGGGAGCTGTTTTTT.